This TCR beta chain appears in the sequencing data of a study of technical replicates of blood from a few donors (dated by TCRdb to 2016 to 2017). A word on this clone: Its antigen target is currently unknown. One base away there is no much larger clone; base qualities are not given.

V is trimmed back by 7 bases and J by 0 bases, and the junction contains 9 bases that no gene match accounts for. The CDR3 runs 15 residues from the cysteine to the phenylalanine. Just CDR3 DNA is preserved here, 45 bases in frame from base 1. The germline V gene supplies CDR1 MNHNS and CDR2 SASEGT. Library construction relied on the immunoSEQ multiplex PCR assay. Sourced from immuneACCESS, this table was stored by TCRdb with only in-frame sequences that have V and J called. A share of the clones is absent; for the studies checked, an unresolved V gene accounts for under half, and the remainder has no known explanation. Present in this sample are 9,500 to 15,000 clones, roughly 94% of which were seen just once. 7.2% of the sample rests with the top ten.

This TCR came from a human donor in good health. The rearrangement combines TRBV6-1 with TRBJ2-7, and 7 junctional nucleotides match TRBD2. Material for sequencing was PBMCs. The DNA sequence is given as TGTGCCAGCACCACACTAGCGTCGAGCTCCTACGAGCAGTACTTC. Its protein is CASTTLASSSYEQYF.